What follows are 19 T cell receptor beta chains derived from one specimen sequenced in a study of blood T cell repertoires in COVID-19. Repertoires were generated with immunoSEQ multiplex PCR, while TCRdb's copy carries only in-frame clones and drops some. Here the sample spans some 120,000 clones, approximately 80% being singletons. Material: peripheral blood. The receptors originated from a woman aged 70-85 years with acute or convalescent COVID-19.

This chain uses TRBV29-1 with TRBJ2-7; 10 bases agree with TRBD1. Germline V gives CDR1 SQVTM, CDR2 ANQGSEA. The CDR3 runs 12 residues. V gave up 7 bases and J gave up 5 bases; unmatched junction bases: 5. This CDR3 reads CSAGQGRNEQYF. In nucleotides, the CDR3 is TGCAGCGCGGGACAGGGGAGGAACGAGCAGTACTTC.

The chain has TRBV5-1 and TRBJ1-1; 8 nucleotides line up with TRBD1. The CDR3 spans 12 residues. After removal of 0 bases from V and 9 bases from J, the junction contained 1 base not matched to a gene. CDR1 and CDR2 from the germline V gene are SGHRS and YFSETQ. CDR3 sequence: CASSLDRGKAFF. The CDR3 bases are TGCGCCAGCAGCTTGGACAGGGGGAAAGCTTTCTTT. The entire variable domain, with the rest obtained from reference TRBV5-1 and TRBJ1-1, is as follows: KAGVTQTPRYLIKTRGQQVTLSCSPISGHRSVSWYQQTPGQGLQFLFEYFSETQRNKGNFPGRFSGRQFSNSRSEMNVSTLELGDSALYLCASSLDRGKAFFGQGTRLTVV.

V is TRBV6-1 and J is TRBJ2-5; TRBD2 agrees at 8 bases. Per germline, CDR1 MNHNS and CDR2 SASEGT. The CDR3 sequence is 15 residues long. Trimming removed 1 base from V and 1 base from J; junction bases left unmatched: 2. This CDR3 is CASSEVGLVQETQYF. CDR3 DNA: TGTGCCAGCAGTGAAGTGGGACTAGTCCAAGAGACCCAGTACTTC.

V gene TRBV11-2 combines with J gene TRBJ1-6, with D maybe TRBD1 (6 bases). Trimming pared 5 bases from V and 10 bases from J, leaving 18 bases between. From germline, CDR1 is SGHAT and CDR2 FQNNGV. The CDR3 totals 15 residues. CDR3 sequence reads: CASSPRGGTSSPLHF. CDR3 DNA: TGTGCCAGCAGCCCCCGAGGGGGTACAAGCTCACCCCTCCACTTT. The full variable domain, its missing parts supplied by reference TRBV11-2 and TRBJ1-6, is EAGVAQSPRYKIIEKRQSVAFWCNPISGHATLYWYQQILGQGPKLLIQFQNNGVVDDSQLPKDRFSAERLKGVDSTLKIQPAKLEDSAVYLCASSPRGGTSSPLHFGNGTRLTVT.

This chain connects TRBV3-1 (or the pseudogene TRBV3-2) to TRBJ2-7, with 7 bases lining up with TRBD1. The J segment lost 6 bases and the V segment lost 4 bases, leaving 3 bases of the junction unmatched. CDR3 length: 12 residues. Per the germline V gene, CDR1 is LGHDT and CDR2 is YNNKEL (reference sequence). CDR3 sequence: CASSRGQLEQYF. CDR3 DNA: TGTGCCAGCAGCCGGGGACAGCTCGAGCAGTACTTC.

The J gene is TRBJ1-4, the V gene TRBV3-1 (or the pseudogene TRBV3-2); TRBD1 matches at 9 bases. Germline CDR1 and CDR2: LGHDT and YNNKEL (reference sequence). This CDR3 has 15 residues. J lost 5 bases, V lost 0 bases, and 1 base had no gene match. The CDR3 nucleotides are TGTGCCAGCAGCCAAGAGGACAGGGGAAATGAAAAACTGTTTTTT. This translates into CASSQEDRGNEKLFF.

The V call is TRBV11-3, the J call TRBJ1-1; 9 nucleotides align to TRBD1. CDR3 length equals 15 residues. Per the germline V gene, CDR1 is SGHNT and CDR2 is YENEEA. The V and J ends lost 5 bases and 3 bases, in that order; junction bases with no gene match: 7. This CDR3 reads CASSLNRGRDTEAFF. The CDR3, as DNA: TGTGCCAGCAGCCTCAACAGGGGGCGCGACACTGAAGCTTTCTTT.

The gene calls are TRBV5-6 and TRBJ1-2; no firm D call. The CDR3 is 14 amino acids. The ends were cut back, 2 bases at V and 4 bases at J, with 12 bases in the middle. Germline values: CDR1 SGHDT, CDR2 YYEEEE. As DNA, the CDR3 is TGTGCCAGCAGCTTCCAGCGGCTCCTCTATGGCTACACCTTC. This sequence encodes CASSFQRLLYGYTF.

The CDR3 bases are TGCGCCAGCAGCCCCGACAGCTTTAGACAAAACAATGAGCAGTTCTTC. Translated, it gives CASSPDSFRQNNEQFF. The V and J genes are TRBV5-1 and TRBJ2-1; TRBD1 might be the D (5 bases). V dropped 4 bases and J dropped 5 bases, with 19 bases sitting between them. CDR1 SGHRS and CDR2 YFSETQ come from the germline V gene. This CDR3 region has 16 residues.

The CDR3 sequence is CAISESGLAGVDEQFF. CDR3 coding DNA: TGTGCCATCAGTGAGTCGGGACTAGCGGGAGTTGATGAGCAGTTCTTC. This chain uses TRBV10-3 with TRBJ2-1; TRBD2 aligns across 14 bases. The trim removed 0 bases at V and 8 bases at J, leaving 3 bases unmatched. The CDR3 is made up of 16 amino acids. Germline V gene sequence: CDR1 ENHRY, CDR2 SYGVKD.

The rearrangement joins TRBV19 to TRBJ2-7; 10 bases fit TRBD1. J was trimmed by 6 bases and V by 2 bases; bases with no gene match: 7. The CDR3 covers 15 residues. The germline CDR1 and CDR2 sequences are LNHDA and SQIVND (reference sequence). The DNA of the CDR3 is TGTGCCAGTAGTATATCCGGGACAGGGGTTAGCGAGCAGTACTTC. The encoded protein is CASSISGTGVSEQYF.

The chain has TRBV18 and TRBJ2-4, with D tentatively TRBD2 (6 bases). Germline V gene sequence: CDR1 KGHSH, CDR2 LQKENI. V dropped 0 bases and J dropped 9 bases, with 18 bases sitting between them. CDR3 length equals 16 residues. CDR3 nucleotide sequence: TGTGCCAGCTCACCACCGTCGGGAGCCCCCGCTGGCATTCAGTACTTC. As protein: CASSPPSGAPAGIQYF.

The DNA for the CDR3 is TGTGCCAGCAGCTTAGTGGGAGGGCCCACAGATACGCAGTATTTT. Translated: CASSLVGGPTDTQYF. V usage is TRBV7-8 and J usage is TRBJ2-3; TRBD2 agrees at 7 bases. The CDR3 is 15 amino acids. CDR1 and CDR2 (germline): SGHVS, FQNEAQ. J was trimmed by 2 bases and V by 1 base; bases with no gene match: 3. The entire variable domain, with the rest obtained from reference TRBV7-8 and TRBJ2-3, is as follows: GAGVSQSPRYKVAKRGQDVALRCDPISGHVSLFWYQQALGQGPEFLTYFQNEAQLDKSGLPSDRFFAERPEGSVSTLKIQRTQQEDSAVYLCASSLVGGPTDTQYFGPGTRLTVL.

This chain uses TRBV6-5 with TRBJ1-1; possible D gene TRBD1, 6 bases. The CDR3 runs 14 residues. V was clipped by 6 bases and J by 0 bases, with 11 bases between them. Germline V lookup: CDR1 MNHEY, CDR2 SVGAGI. CDR3 loop: CASSRGQLNTEAFF. DNA of the CDR3: TGTGCCAGCAGCCGGGGACAACTGAACACTGAAGCTTTCTTT.

The chain employs TRBV2 and TRBJ1-2, with TRBD1 as a possible D gene (5 bases). The CDR3 is 14 amino acids. Per the germline V gene, CDR1 is SNHLY and CDR2 is FYNNEI. V was pared by 6 bases and J by 0 bases, with 11 bases between. The CDR3 is CASRRDAANYGYTF. CDR3 sequence (DNA): TGTGCCAGCAGGCGGGACGCAGCTAACTATGGCTACACCTTC. The full variable domain, in which reference TRBV2 and TRBJ1-2 provide the parts outside the CDR3, is EPEVTQTPSHQVTQMGQEVILRCVPISNHLYFYWYRQILGQKVEFLVSFYNNEISEKSEIFDDQFSVERPDGSNFTLKIRSTKLEDSAMYFCASRRDAANYGYTFGSGTRLTVV.

This clone appeared a single time. As DNA, the CDR3 is TGCGCCAGCAGCCAAGATCGGCCTAGACCAGATACGCAGTATTTT. Amino acids: CASSQDRPRPDTQYF. J is TRBJ2-3 and V is TRBV4-1; D remains unclear. V was trimmed by 0 bases and J by 4 bases, leaving 11 bases between them. Germline V CDR1 and CDR2: MGHRA, YSYEKL. This CDR3 spans 15 amino acids.

This sequence joins TRBV12-3 or TRBV12-4 and TRBJ1-1; D not certain. V lost 3 bases to trimming and J lost 1 base, with 6 bases between them. The CDR3 loop spans 13 amino acids. CDR3 in DNA: TGTGCCAGCAGTTTTGCCGGGAACACTGAAGCTTTCTTT. Translated, it gives CASSFAGNTEAFF.

The J gene is TRBJ2-7, the V gene TRBV10-1, with TRBD1 matching 7 bases. V trimming: 8 bases; J trimming: 4 bases; junction bases outside the gene matches: 5. The CDR3 has 12 amino acids. Germline CDR1 WNHNN, CDR2 SYGVQD (reference sequence). For the CDR3, the DNA is TGCGCCAGCCCCGACAGGGCATACGAGCAGTACTTC. This translates into CASPDRAYEQYF.

This chain links TRBV6-5 with TRBJ1-5; possibly TRBD1 for D (6 bases). The CDR3 sequence is 15 residues long. Germline V lookup: CDR1 MNHEY, CDR2 SVGAGI. V was pared by 8 bases and J by 3 bases, with 17 bases between. CDR3 region: CASQAAQGTNQPQHF. As DNA, the CDR3 is TGTGCCAGCCAGGCTGCACAGGGAACCAATCAGCCCCAGCATTTT.